Listed below are T cell receptor beta chains from one sample, sequenced in a study of Graves' ophthalmopathy and Graves' hyperthyroidism. TCRdb itself ran the multiplex PCR reads through MiXCR, one entry per CDR3 protein. The top ten hold roughly 3.2% of the sample, which has approximately 380,000 distinct CDR3 sequences, 20% to 25% seen once. The sequencing input was peripheral blood. The receptors were sampled from a woman aged 18-35 years with stable Graves' hyperthyroidism. Both conserved end residues are part of each CDR3. A D gene is named only where the DNA matches it firmly. Clone size is shown for a subset of rows, as once, few, many or a class of expanded clone.

-	TRBJ2-2	many	TRBV15	CATSRTSNTGELFF	TGTGCCACCAGCAGGACATCGAACACCGGGGAGCTGTTTTTT
TRBD1	TRBJ2-7	many	TRBV29-1	CSVEGGQGAYEQYF	TGCAGCGTTGAAGGGGGACAGGGGGCCTACGAGCAGTACTTC
-	TRBJ1-1	many	TRBV18	CASSPLQNTEAFF	TGTGCCAGCTCACCCCTGCAGAATACTGAAGCTTTCTTT
TRBD2	TRBJ2-7	many	TRBV6-1	CASSPSGPTYEQYF	TGTGCCAGCTCACCTAGCGGGCCGACCTACGAGCAGTACTTC
TRBD1	TRBJ1-2	many	TRBV12-3/TRBV12-4	CASSPRQGGVYGYTF	TGTGCCAGCAGTCCGCGACAGGGGGGGGTCTATGGCTACACCTTC
-	TRBJ2-7	many	TRBV28	CASASGPNEQYF	TGTGCCAGCGCGAGCGGCCCGAACGAGCAGTACTTC
TRBD2	TRBJ2-7	-	TRBV18	CASSPAKREWESEQYF	TGTGCCAGCTCACCGGCGAAGCGGGAGTGGGAATCCGAGCAGTACTTC
-	TRBJ1-1	-	TRBV29-1	CSVEGGPDRFTEAFF	TGCAGCGTTGAAGGGGGTCCCGACAGATTCACTGAAGCTTTCTTT
-	TRBJ2-7	many	TRBV29-1	CSVEGNEGTYEQYF	TGCAGCGTTGAAGGGAACGAGGGGACCTACGAGCAGTACTTC
TRBD1	TRBJ2-2	-	TRBV6-1	CASSARDRGSGTGELFF	TGTGCCAGCAGTGCCCGGGACAGGGGGTCGGGCACCGGGGAGCTGTTTTTT
-	TRBJ2-7	many	TRBV20-1	CSARDGRGKYEQYF	TGCAGTGCTAGAGATGGCAGGGGCAAATACGAGCAGTACTTC
TRBD2	TRBJ2-5	many	TRBV7-2	CASSLAAGGGETQYF	TGTGCCAGCAGCTTAGCCGCGGGAGGGGGTGAGACCCAGTACTTC
-	TRBJ1-5	-	TRBV27	CASSFMDGQPQHF	TGTGCCAGCAGTTTTATGGACGGTCAGCCCCAGCATTTT
-	TRBJ2-7	many	TRBV6-2/TRBV6-3	CASSYGVGQTYEQYF	TGTGCCAGCAGTTACGGCGTCGGACAGACCTACGAGCAGTACTTC
TRBD2	TRBJ2-7	many	TRBV28	CATTAGASYEQYF	TGTGCCACCACAGCGGGAGCAAGCTACGAGCAGTACTTC
TRBD1	TRBJ2-7	few	TRBV12-5	CASVGTGGNEQYF	TGTGCTAGTGTCGGGACAGGAGGGAACGAGCAGTACTTC
TRBD1	TRBJ1-1	many	TRBV12-3/TRBV12-4	CASRDRVGTEAFF	TGTGCCAGCAGGGACAGGGTGGGCACTGAAGCTTTCTTT
TRBD1	TRBJ1-5	many	TRBV6-2/TRBV6-3	CASSYSDRESQPQHF	TGTGCCAGCAGTTACTCGGACAGGGAGAGTCAGCCCCAGCATTTT
TRBD1	TRBJ1-1	-	TRBV27	CASRQGMSTEAFF	TGTGCCAGCAGACAGGGGATGAGCACTGAAGCTTTCTTT
-	TRBJ1-1	many	TRBV5-1	CASSSTTEAFF	TGCGCCAGCAGCTCGACGACTGAAGCTTTCTTT
-	TRBJ2-7	many	TRBV11-2	CASSQSSTYEQYF	TGTGCCAGCAGCCAGTCCAGCACCTACGAGCAGTACTTC
-	TRBJ2-6	many	TRBV12-3/TRBV12-4	CASTLGKTTGANVLTF	TGTGCCAGCACCCTGGGGAAGACTACTGGGGCCAACGTCCTGACTTTC
-	TRBJ2-7	many	TRBV4-1	CASRAGMGYEQYF	TGCGCCAGCAGGGCAGGAATGGGTTACGAGCAGTACTTC
TRBD2	TRBJ2-5	many	TRBV7-9	CASSTLAGVEETQYF	TGTGCCAGCAGCACCTTAGCGGGAGTGGAGGAGACCCAGTACTTC
TRBD1	TRBJ1-2	many	TRBV25-1	CASSDQDRGPGYTF	TGTGCCAGCAGTGACCAGGACAGGGGACCTGGCTACACCTTC
-	TRBJ1-2	many	TRBV7-9	CASSLGTLGGYGYTF	TGTGCCAGCAGCTTAGGGACTCTCGGGGGCTATGGCTACACCTTC